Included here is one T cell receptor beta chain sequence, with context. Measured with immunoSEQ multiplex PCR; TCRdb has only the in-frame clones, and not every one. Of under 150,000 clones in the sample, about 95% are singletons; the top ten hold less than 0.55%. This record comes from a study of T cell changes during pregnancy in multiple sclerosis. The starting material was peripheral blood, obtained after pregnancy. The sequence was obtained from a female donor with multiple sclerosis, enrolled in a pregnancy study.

The CDR3 spells CASGFGLAGGNEQFF. CDR3 DNA: TGTGCCAGCGGATTCGGACTAGCGGGAGGGAATGAGCAGTTCTTC. The V gene is TRBV4-2, the J gene TRBJ2-1; 15 nucleotides align to TRBD2. Trimming at V came to 8 bases and at J to 7 bases, leaving 6 bases not matched to a gene. This CDR3 is 15 amino acids long. Germline lookup yields CDR1 LGHNA and CDR2 YNFKEQ.